This entry concerns a single TCR beta chain. Its binding antigen is unknown. No base quality values were provided; no much bigger clone lies one nucleotide off. This sample was taken from a study of shared clonotypes between healthy human individuals (dated by TCRdb to 2018 to 2020). General notes on the study: The cohort included a few men and a couple of women between 18 and 49 years of age. Between about 0.8 and 9 billion PBMCs per donor were obtained by leukapheresis. To increase sequencing depth and limit assay-specific biases, TCR repertoire library preparation and sequencing were carried out by different laboratories using diverse techniques. For each donor, CD4 naive and CD4 memory were each given three plates, CD8 naive was given two plates, and CD8 memory was given one plate. To estimate repertoire size and how much clonotype sharing occurs between individuals, the study deeply sequenced the blood TCR repertoires of roughly 5 healthy adults.

For the CD8 naive samples, CD45RO-negative cells were positively selected for CCR7, yielding a CD45RA+CCR7+ population from which TemRA cells were excluded. The donors were healthy, HIV-negative adults with no recently reported acute infections or vaccinations. Every donor was a Caucasian adult residing in Nashville, Tennessee, USA. After blood collection by leukapheresis, PBMCs were isolated using Ficoll-Histopaque density gradient centrifugation and then cryopreserved in the vapor phase of liquid nitrogen. Analytical flow cytometry was used to check the purity and quantity of each magnetically sorted T cell population. Genomic DNA was isolated from every sorted fraction and measured by UV absorbance on a Nanodrop 2000c. Using the deep immunoSEQ assay, multiplex PCR amplified TCR CDR3 regions from genomic DNA. For each cell subset, the extracted genomic DNA was distributed evenly across all wells of several immunoSEQ 96-well plates, and each plate served as one replicate. For sorted subsets, each replicate PCR was loaded with roughly 190 ng genomic DNA, equivalent to 30,000 or so T cell genomes. Purified libraries were quantified with a Qubit 3.0 fluorometer, sized on a Bioanalyzer 2100, and re-quantified with the KAPA Library Quantification kit. Each immunoSEQ 96-well plate was sequenced on its own single-read 150-cycle Illumina NextSeq 550 flow cell. Under the source paper's analysis protocol: Because only junctional sequences without quality scores were contained in the immunoSEQ output, filtering matching that applied to full-length reads could not be performed. To assign V/J genes and CDR3, sequences were annotated using PyIR, a Python wrapper for IgBLAST v1.9, with IMGT germline references. Reads were filtered out if the reads had weak V/J assignments (E-value above 1e-6), no CDR3, stop codons, out-of-frame junctions, or ambiguous translated residues. V3J clonotypes were defined as sequences sharing the same inferred V gene, J gene, and CDR3 amino acid sequence. Percentage overlap between repertoires was computed as shared unique clonotypes divided by the size of the smaller repertoire. Three approaches were used to assess repertoire richness: RTK rarefaction, the Chao1 estimator, and Recon v2.1 estimates of unobserved clonotypes. Generation probabilities for all TCRbeta clonotypes obtained by the gDNA method from a few donors were computed using OLGA. Here the immuneACCESS table is served through TCRdb, limited to in-frame sequences with V and J called. Missing clones are a known gap in these copies; in checked studies unresolved V genes cover under half, and the rest lacks a known reason. For V, J and clone size, that table is used; D and trimming come from the DNA. The table for this sample lists about 750,000 clones; more than 85% of them were counted only once. Of the sample, 24% is held by the ten largest clones.

What the study reported, not specific to this receptor: Approximately 5% of naive CD4, 3.5% of naive CD8, around 2.3% of memory CD4, and 0.4% of memory CD8 clonotypes were shared across a few donors. Pairwise subsampling indicated that sequencing depth was expected to affect the degree of clonotype sharing among donors. Clonotypes shared by all four sorted-subset donors showed higher generation probabilities than non-shared clonotypes. Naive subsets generally had larger estimated clonotype richness than memory subsets. Sampling was restricted to blood, and TCR repertoires in tissues likely differ from the TCR repertoires found in blood. Incomplete sequencing was indicated by rarefaction of sorted-subset datasets, despite the large sequencing depth. The genetic and exposure-history diversity represented was limited by the small number of donors.

This TCR was sampled from a young man in good health. Sequencing was done on a sample of naive CD8+ T cells sorted from blood. Explained via the paper, the cell subset or site label denotes: CD45RA+CCR7+.

The CDR3 sequence is CASSEGFGDPYYEQYF. The DNA sequence is TGTGCCAGCAGTGAAGGGTTTGGGGACCCATACTACGAGCAGTACTTC. Recombination linked TRBV6-1 to TRBJ2-7; the D segment might be TRBD1 or TRBD2, since each matches 5 bases. CDR1 and CDR2, per the germline V gene, are MNHNS and SASEGT. The CDR3 goes from the cysteine to the phenylalanine over 16 residues. Only the CDR3 region is kept as DNA, spanning 48 bases read in frame from base 1. The V and J ends are trimmed by 1 base and 3 bases, leaving 16 bases between them.